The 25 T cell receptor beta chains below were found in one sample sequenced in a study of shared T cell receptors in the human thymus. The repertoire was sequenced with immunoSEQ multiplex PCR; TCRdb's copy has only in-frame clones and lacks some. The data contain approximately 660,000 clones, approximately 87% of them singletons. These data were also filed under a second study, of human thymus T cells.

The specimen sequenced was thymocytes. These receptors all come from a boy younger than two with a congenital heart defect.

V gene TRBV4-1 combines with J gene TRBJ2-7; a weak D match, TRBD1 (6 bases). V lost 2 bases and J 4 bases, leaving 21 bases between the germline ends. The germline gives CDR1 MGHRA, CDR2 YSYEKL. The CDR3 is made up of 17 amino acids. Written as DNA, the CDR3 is TGCGCCAGCAGCCAACTTTGGGGGCCGGCGACGAATTACGAGCAGTACTTC. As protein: CASSQLWGPATNYEQYF.

The CDR3 here is CASETGQEISLNTEAFF. Here the CDR3 DNA reads TGTGCCTCGGAAACGGGACAGGAAATCTCCTTGAACACTGAAGCTTTCTTT. The rearrangement links TRBV30 to TRBJ1-1; TRBD1 aligns across 8 bases. The ends lost 7 bases at V and 0 bases at J; junction bases unmatched: 16. Germline V gene data show CDR1 as GTSNPN and CDR2 as SVGIG (reference sequence). The CDR3 runs 17 residues.

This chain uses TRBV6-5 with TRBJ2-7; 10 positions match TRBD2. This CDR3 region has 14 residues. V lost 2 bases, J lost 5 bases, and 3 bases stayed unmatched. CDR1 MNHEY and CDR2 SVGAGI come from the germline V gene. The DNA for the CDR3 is TGTGCCAGCAGTTACACGGGACTAGCGAACGAGCAGTACTTC. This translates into CASSYTGLANEQYF.

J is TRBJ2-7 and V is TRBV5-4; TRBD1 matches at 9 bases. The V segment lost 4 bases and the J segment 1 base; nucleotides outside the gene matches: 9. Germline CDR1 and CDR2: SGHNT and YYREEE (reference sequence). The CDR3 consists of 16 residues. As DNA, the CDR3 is TGTGCCAGCAGCCCGGACGGACAGGGGCGTTCCTACGAGCAGTACTTC. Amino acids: CASSPDGQGRSYEQYF.

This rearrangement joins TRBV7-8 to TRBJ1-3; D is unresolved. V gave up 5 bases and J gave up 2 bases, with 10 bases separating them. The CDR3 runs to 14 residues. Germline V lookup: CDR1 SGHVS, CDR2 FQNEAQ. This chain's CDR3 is CASSLGEPGNTIYF. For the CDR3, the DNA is TGTGCCAGCAGCCTCGGAGAGCCTGGAAACACCATATATTTT.

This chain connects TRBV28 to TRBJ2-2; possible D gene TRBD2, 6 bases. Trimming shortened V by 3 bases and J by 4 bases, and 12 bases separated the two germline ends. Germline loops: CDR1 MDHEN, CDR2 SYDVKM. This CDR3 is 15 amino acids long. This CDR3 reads CASSLLGRGTGELFF. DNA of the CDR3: TGTGCCAGCAGTTTGCTCGGGAGAGGCACCGGGGAGCTGTTTTTT.

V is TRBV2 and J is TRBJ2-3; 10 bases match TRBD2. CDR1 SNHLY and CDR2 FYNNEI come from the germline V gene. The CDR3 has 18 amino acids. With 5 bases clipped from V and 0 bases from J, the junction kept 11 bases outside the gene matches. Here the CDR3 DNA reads TGTGCCAGCAGTTTAGCGGGGGGCTCCCCGTCGAGCACAGATACGCAGTATTTT. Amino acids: CASSLAGGSPSSTDTQYF.

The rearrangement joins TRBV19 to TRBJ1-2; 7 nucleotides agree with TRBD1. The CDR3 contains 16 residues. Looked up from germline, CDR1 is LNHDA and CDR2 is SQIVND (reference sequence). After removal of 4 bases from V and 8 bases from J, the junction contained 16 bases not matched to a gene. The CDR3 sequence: CASSTPSRDSQRGYTF. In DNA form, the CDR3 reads TGTGCCAGTAGTACCCCGTCCCGGGACAGCCAGCGGGGCTACACCTTC. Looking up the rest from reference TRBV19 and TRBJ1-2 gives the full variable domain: DGGITQSPKYLFRKEGQNVTLSCEQNLNHDAMYWYRQDPGQGLRLIYYSQIVNDFQKGDIAEGYSVSREKKESFPLTVTSAQKNPTAFYLCASSTPSRDSQRGYTFGSGTRLTVV.

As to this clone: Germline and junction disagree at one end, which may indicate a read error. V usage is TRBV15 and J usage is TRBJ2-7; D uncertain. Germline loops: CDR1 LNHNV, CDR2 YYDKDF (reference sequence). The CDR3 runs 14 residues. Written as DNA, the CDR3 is TGTGCCACCAGCCGAGACCAGGTTAAGTACGAGCAGTACTTC. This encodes CATSRDQVKYEQYF.

The CDR3 region is CASSSRKRGIGQGSQYF. The CDR3 nucleotides are TGTGCCAGCAGTTCCCGTAAGCGGGGGATTGGGCAGGGGTCGCAGTATTTT. This chain links TRBV2 with TRBJ2-3, with TRBD2 identical over 8 bases. The CDR3 runs to 17 residues. The junction had 20 bases not matched to a gene; V was cut back by 5 bases and J by 10 bases. Germline CDR1 and CDR2: SNHLY and FYNNEI.

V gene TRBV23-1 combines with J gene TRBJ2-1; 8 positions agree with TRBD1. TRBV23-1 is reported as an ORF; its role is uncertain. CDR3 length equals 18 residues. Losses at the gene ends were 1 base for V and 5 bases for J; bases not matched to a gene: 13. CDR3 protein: CASSQYQVPQGANNEQFF. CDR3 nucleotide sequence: TGCGCCAGCAGTCAATACCAGGTCCCTCAGGGGGCCAACAATGAGCAGTTCTTC.

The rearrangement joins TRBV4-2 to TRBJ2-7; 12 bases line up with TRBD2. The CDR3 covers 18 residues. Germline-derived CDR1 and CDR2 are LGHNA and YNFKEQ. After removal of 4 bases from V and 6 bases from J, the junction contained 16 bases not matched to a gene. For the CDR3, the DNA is TGTGCCAGCAGCCCAGCTAGCGGGAGGGTCCTAAGACCTATCGAGCAGTACTTC. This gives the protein CASSPASGRVLRPIEQYF.

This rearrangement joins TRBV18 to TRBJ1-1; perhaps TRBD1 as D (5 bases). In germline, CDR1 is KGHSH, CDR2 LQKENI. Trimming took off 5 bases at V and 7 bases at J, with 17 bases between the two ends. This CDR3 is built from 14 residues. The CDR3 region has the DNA TGTGCCAGCTCAAAACCAGCGGGGGGGAATGAAGCTTTCTTT. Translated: CASSKPAGGNEAFF.

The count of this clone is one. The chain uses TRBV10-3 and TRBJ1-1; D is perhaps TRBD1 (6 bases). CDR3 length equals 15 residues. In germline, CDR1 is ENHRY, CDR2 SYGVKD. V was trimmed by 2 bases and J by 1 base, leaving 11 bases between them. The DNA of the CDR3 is TGTGCCATCAGTGAGAGGGGGACGGAGAACACTGAAGCTTTCTTT. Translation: CAISERGTENTEAFF.

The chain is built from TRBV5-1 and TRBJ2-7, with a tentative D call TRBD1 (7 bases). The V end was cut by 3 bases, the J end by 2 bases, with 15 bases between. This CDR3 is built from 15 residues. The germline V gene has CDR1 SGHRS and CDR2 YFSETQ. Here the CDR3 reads CASSSSGGKTYEQYF. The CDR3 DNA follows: TGCGCCAGCAGCTCCTCAGGGGGGAAGACCTACGAGCAGTACTTC.

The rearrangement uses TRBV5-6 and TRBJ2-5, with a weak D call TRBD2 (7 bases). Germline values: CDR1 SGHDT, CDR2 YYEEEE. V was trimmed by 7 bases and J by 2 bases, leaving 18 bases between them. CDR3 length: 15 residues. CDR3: CASWGGGGGQETQYF. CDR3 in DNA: TGTGCCAGCTGGGGGGGCGGAGGGGGACAAGAGACCCAGTACTTC.

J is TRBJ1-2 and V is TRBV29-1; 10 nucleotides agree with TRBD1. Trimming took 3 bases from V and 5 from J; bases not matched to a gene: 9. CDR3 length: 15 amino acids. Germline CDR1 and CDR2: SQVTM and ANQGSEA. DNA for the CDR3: TGCAGCGTTGAGTCCCCGGACAGGGGGAAGTATGGCTACACCTTC. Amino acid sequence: CSVESPDRGKYGYTF.

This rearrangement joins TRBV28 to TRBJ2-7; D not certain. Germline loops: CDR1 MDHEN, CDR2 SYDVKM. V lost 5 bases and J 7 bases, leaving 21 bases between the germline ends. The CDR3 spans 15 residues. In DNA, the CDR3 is TGTGCCAGCAGTCGTCCACATCTAGAATGGAAGGAGCAGTACTTC. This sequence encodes CASSRPHLEWKEQYF.

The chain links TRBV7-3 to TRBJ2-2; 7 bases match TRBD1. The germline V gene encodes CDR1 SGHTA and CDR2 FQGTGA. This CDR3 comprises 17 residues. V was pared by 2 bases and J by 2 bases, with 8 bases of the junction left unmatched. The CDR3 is CASSLRSTGYNTGELFF. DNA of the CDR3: TGTGCCAGCAGCTTACGCTCGACAGGGTACAACACCGGGGAGCTGTTTTTT.

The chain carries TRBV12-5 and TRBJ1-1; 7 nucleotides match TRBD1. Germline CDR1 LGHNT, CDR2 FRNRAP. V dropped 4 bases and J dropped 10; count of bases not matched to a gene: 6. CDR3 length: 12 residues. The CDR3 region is CASGSRQGRAFF. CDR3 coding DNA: TGTGCTAGTGGTTCTCGACAGGGTCGAGCTTTCTTT.

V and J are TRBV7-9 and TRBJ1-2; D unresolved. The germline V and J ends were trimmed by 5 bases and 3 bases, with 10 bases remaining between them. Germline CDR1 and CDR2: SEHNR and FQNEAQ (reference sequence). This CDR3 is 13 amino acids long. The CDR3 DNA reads TGTGCCAGCAGCCCCGGGGTAGACTATGGCTACACCTTC. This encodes CASSPGVDYGYTF.

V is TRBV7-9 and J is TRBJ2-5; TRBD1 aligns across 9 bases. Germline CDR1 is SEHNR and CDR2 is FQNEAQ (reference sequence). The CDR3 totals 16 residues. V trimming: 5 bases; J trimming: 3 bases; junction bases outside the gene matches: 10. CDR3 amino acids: CASSHRDRVEEETQYF. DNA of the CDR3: TGTGCCAGCAGCCACCGGGACAGGGTAGAAGAAGAGACCCAGTACTTC.

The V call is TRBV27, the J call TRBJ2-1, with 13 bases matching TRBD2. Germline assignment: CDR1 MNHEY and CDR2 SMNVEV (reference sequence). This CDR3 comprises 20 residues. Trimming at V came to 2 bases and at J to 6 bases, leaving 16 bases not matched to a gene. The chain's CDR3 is CASSLNTGTSGDPAPNEQFF. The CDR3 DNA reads TGTGCCAGCAGTTTAAATACCGGGACTAGCGGGGACCCGGCCCCCAATGAGCAGTTCTTC.

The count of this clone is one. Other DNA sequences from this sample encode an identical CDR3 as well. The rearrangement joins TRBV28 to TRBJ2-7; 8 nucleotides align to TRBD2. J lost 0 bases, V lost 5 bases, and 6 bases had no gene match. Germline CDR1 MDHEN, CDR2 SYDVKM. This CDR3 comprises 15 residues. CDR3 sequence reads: CASSLAGRSSYEQYF. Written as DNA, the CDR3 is TGTGCCAGCAGTCTAGCGGGCAGGAGCTCCTACGAGCAGTACTTC.

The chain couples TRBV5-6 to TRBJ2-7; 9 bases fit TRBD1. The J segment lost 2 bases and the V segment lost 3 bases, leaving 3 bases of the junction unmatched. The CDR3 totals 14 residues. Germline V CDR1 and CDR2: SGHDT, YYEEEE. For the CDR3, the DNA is TGTGCCAGCAGCTCGGACAGGGGCACCTACGAGCAGTACTTC. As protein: CASSSDRGTYEQYF. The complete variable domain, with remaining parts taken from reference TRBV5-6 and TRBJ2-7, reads DAGVTQSPTHLIKTRGQQVTLRCSPKSGHDTVSWYQQALGQGPQFIFQYYEEEERQRGNFPDRFSGHQFPNYSSELNVNALLLGDSALYLCASSSDRGTYEQYFGPGTRLTVT.